The 12 T cell receptor beta chains below all came from one sample that was sequenced in a study of CD8 T cells in ankylosing spondylitis. TCRdb passed the 5' RACE reads through MiXCR, listing each CDR3 protein once. The table lists about 340,000 distinct CDR3 sequences, roughly 14% of them singletons. The source material was blood, either unsorted or a sorted T cell fraction (not recorded which). The source of these receptors is a male donor with ankylosing spondylitis or in good health (not recorded which).

This clonotype was seen repeatedly, ten times or more. The rearrangement links TRBV29-1 to TRBJ1-2, with 9 bases lining up with TRBD1. This CDR3 has 12 amino acids. With 6 bases clipped from V and 8 bases from J, the junction kept 7 bases outside the gene matches. The germline V gene has CDR1 SQVTM and CDR2 ANQGSEA. CDR3 region: CSVVTGGQGYTF. The CDR3 DNA reads as TGCAGCGTCGTCACAGGGGGCCAGGGCTACACCTTC.

Concerning this clonotype: One base away lies a much larger clone, so this may be a sequencing read error. The chain links TRBV12-3 or TRBV12-4 to TRBJ2-7, with D perhaps given as TRBD1 or TRBD2 (5 bases each). This CDR3 is built from 13 residues. The CDR3 sequence: CASSLGRSAEQCF. CDR3 bases: TGTGCCAGCAGTTTGGGACGGTCGGCCGAGCAGTGCTTC.

The rearrangement uses TRBV5-1 and TRBJ1-2; 9 nucleotides line up with TRBD1. This CDR3 contains 14 residues. Germline CDR1 and CDR2: SGHRS and YFSETQ. The V gene end was trimmed by 4 bases and the J gene end by 8 bases; junction bases not matched to a gene: 9. CDR3 bases: TGCGCCAGCAGCCCGTCCCGGGACAGGGCGGGCTACACCTTC. The encoded protein is CASSPSRDRAGYTF.

This chain uses TRBV25-1 with TRBJ2-5; 10 bases align to TRBD2. The length of the CDR3 is 13 residues. Germline trimming cut 6 bases from V and 4 bases from J; bases unmatched to any gene: 2. Germline assignment: CDR1 MGHDK and CDR2 SYGVNS. The CDR3 nucleotides are TGTGCCAGCAGACCTAGCGGGAGAGAGACCCAGTACTTC. Translated: CASRPSGRETQYF.

This clonotype was found a few times. The V gene is TRBV7-2, the J gene TRBJ2-7, with D possibly matching TRBD2 (5 bases). V was cut by 5 bases and J by 6 bases, with 11 bases left in between. Germline V lookup: CDR1 SGHTA, CDR2 FQGNSA. The CDR3 is 12 amino acids. CDR3 residues: CASSPTRTEQYF. For the CDR3, the DNA is TGTGCCAGCAGCCCCACTAGGACCGAGCAGTACTTC.

This clonotype was observed a handful of times. The CDR3 reads CASSLVPSSYNSPLHF. The CDR3 coding sequence is TGCGCCAGCAGCTTGGTTCCTAGCTCCTATAATTCACCCCTCCACTTT. This sequence joins TRBV5-1 and TRBJ1-6; no definite D call. V lost 0 bases, J lost 0 bases, and 7 bases lay in between. CDR1 is SGHRS and CDR2 is YFSETQ in the germline V gene. The CDR3 totals 16 residues.

The genes are TRBV12-3 or TRBV12-4 and TRBJ1-6, with D possibly TRBD1 on 5 matching bases. CDR3 length equals 14 residues. V dropped 3 bases and J dropped 7 bases, with 10 bases sitting between them. CDR3 loop: CASSLTRENSPLHF. The CDR3 coding sequence is TGTGCCAGCAGTTTGACCAGGGAGAATTCACCCCTCCACTTT.

J is TRBJ1-1 and V is TRBV5-1; 7 bases fit TRBD1. CDR3 length equals 16 residues. J lost 0 bases, V lost 2 bases, and 7 bases had no gene match. Germline V gives CDR1 SGHRS, CDR2 YFSETQ. CDR3 in amino acids: CASSFGQDRLNTEAFF. CDR3 in DNA: TGCGCCAGCAGCTTCGGACAGGATAGGTTGAACACTGAAGCTTTCTTT.

V and J are TRBV30 and TRBJ2-7; 7 nucleotides align to TRBD1. V lost 2 bases to trimming and J lost 1 base; unmatched junction nucleotides: 2. This CDR3 comprises 13 residues. Germline lookup yields CDR1 GTSNPN and CDR2 SVGIG (reference sequence). The CDR3 region has the DNA TGTGCCTGGAGTTGGGGACAGTCCTACGAGCAGTACTTC. The encoded protein is CAWSWGQSYEQYF.

This clonotype was detected many times. The chain combines TRBV5-1 with TRBJ1-1; tentatively, D is TRBD1 (5 bases). V lost 4 bases to trimming and J lost 0 bases, with 10 bases between them. Germline CDR1 SGHRS, CDR2 YFSETQ. This CDR3 spans 14 amino acids. In DNA, the CDR3 is TGCGCCAGCAGCCCCACGGGGGTGAACACTGAAGCTTTCTTT. It specifies CASSPTGVNTEAFF.

This clonotype has a handful of counts. The V gene is TRBV3-1, the J gene TRBJ2-1; D call uncertain. Germline V gives CDR1 LGHDT, CDR2 YNNKEL (reference sequence). The CDR3 loop spans 12 amino acids. V lost 5 bases and J lost 8, with 10 bases in between. CDR3 in amino acids: CASSAAFHEQFF. The CDR3 bases are TGTGCCAGCAGCGCGGCGTTCCATGAGCAGTTCTTC.

Details on this clonotype: The junction differs from germline at one of its ends, possibly a read error. V gene TRBV20-1 combines with J gene TRBJ2-3; TRBD2 agrees at 7 bases. This CDR3 region has 17 residues. Germline CDR1 is DFQATT and CDR2 is SNEGSKA (reference sequence). The DNA for the CDR3 is TGCTGTGCTAGAGATCTCGGGAGCGGGGTCCTCACAGATACGCAGTATTTT. Translation: CCARDLGSGVLTDTQYF.